These 22 T cell receptor beta chains originate from one sample sequenced in a study of blood T cell repertoires in COVID-19 (dated by TCRdb to about 2020). The receptor library was made with the immunoSEQ multiplex PCR assay. This is the immuneACCESS table as TCRdb keeps it, with only in-frame sequences that have V and J called. A part of the clones is gone; compared with another copy, unresolved V genes explain less than half, and the rest is unexplained. A total of 79,000 or so clones appear in this sample, more than 75% of them only once. 0.85% to 1.2% of the sample rests with the top ten. The sample was peripheral blood. The receptors come from a human donor in a cohort sampled during active COVID-19.

This clone was counted a single time. V gene TRBV30 combines with J gene TRBJ2-1; unclear D gene. Trimming stripped 2 bases from V and 10 bases from J, with 15 bases between. Germline CDR1 is GTSNPN and CDR2 is SVGIG (reference sequence). This CDR3 contains 13 residues. The CDR3 coding sequence is TGTGCCTGGAGTCCGACCTTTGAGGCGGAGCAGTTCTTC. It translates to CAWSPTFEAEQFF.

The chain combines TRBV28 with TRBJ1-1; D is possibly TRBD1 (5 bases). Trimming removed 2 bases at V and 4 bases at J, with 11 bases between. The germline CDR1 and CDR2 sequences are MDHEN and SYDVKM. The CDR3 has 14 residues. CDR3 nucleotide sequence: TGTGCCAGCAGTTTACGGGGGGGGAGCACTGAAGCTTTCTTT. The encoded protein is CASSLRGGSTEAFF. Together with reference TRBV28 and TRBJ1-1, the CDR3 gives the full variable domain: DVKVTQSSRYLVKRTGEKVFLECVQDMDHENMFWYRQDPGLGLRLIYFSYDVKMKEKGDIPEGYSVSREKKERFSLILESASTNQTSMYLCASSLRGGSTEAFFGQGTRLTVV.

V usage is TRBV7-9 and J usage is TRBJ2-1, with TRBD2 matching over 9 bases. The J segment lost 8 bases and the V segment lost 1 base, leaving 6 bases of the junction unmatched. This CDR3 has 15 residues. Germline lookup yields CDR1 SEHNR and CDR2 FQNEAQ (reference sequence). The CDR3 here is CASSLGVAGVDEQFF. CDR3 bases: TGTGCCAGCAGCTTAGGGGTAGCGGGAGTGGATGAGCAGTTCTTC. The full variable domain, with the rest looked up from reference TRBV7-9 and TRBJ2-1, is DTGVSQNPRHKITKRGQNVTFRCDPISEHNRLYWYRQTLGQGPEFLTYFQNEAQLEKSRLLSDRFSAERPKGSFSTLEIQRTEQGDSAMYLCASSLGVAGVDEQFFGPGTRLTVL.

The chain has TRBV7-8 and TRBJ2-7; maybe TRBD2 (7 bases). V lost 5 bases and J 3 bases, leaving 14 bases between the germline ends. The CDR3 sequence is 14 residues long. Germline lookup yields CDR1 SGHVS and CDR2 FQNEAQ. This CDR3 is CASSQGGTFYEQYF. CDR3 DNA sequence: TGTGCCAGCAGCCAGGGAGGGACATTCTACGAGCAGTACTTC.

This chain uses TRBV28 with TRBJ2-1; tentatively, D is TRBD1 (6 bases). Germline V lookup: CDR1 MDHEN, CDR2 SYDVKM. V dropped 7 bases and J dropped 0 bases, with 16 bases sitting between them. This CDR3 is built from 16 residues. The CDR3 bases are TGTGCCAGCATCACCAGAGGGGGTAGCTCCTACAATGAGCAGTTCTTC. Translated, it gives CASITRGGSSYNEQFF.

This sequence joins TRBV7-8 and TRBJ2-1; 9 bases match TRBD1. Germline V gene sequence: CDR1 SGHVS, CDR2 FQNEAQ. The V gene end was trimmed by 7 bases and the J gene end by 5 bases; junction bases not matched to a gene: 6. The CDR3 spans 14 residues. As DNA, the CDR3 is TGTGCCAGCATCGGACAGGGGCCTGACAATGAGCAGTTCTTC. This encodes CASIGQGPDNEQFF.

This chain joins TRBV7-9 and TRBJ1-3; D call uncertain. Germline values: CDR1 SEHNR, CDR2 FQNEAQ (reference sequence). The germline V and J ends were trimmed by 3 bases and 3 bases, with 3 bases remaining between them. CDR3 length equals 12 residues. CDR3 in amino acids: CASSFNGNTIYF. The DNA for the CDR3 is TGTGCCAGCAGCTTTAATGGAAACACCATATATTTT.

This clone was picked up one time. V and J are TRBV6-5 and TRBJ2-2; D is possibly TRBD2 (5 bases). The CDR3 has 13 amino acids. Looked up from germline, CDR1 is MNHEY and CDR2 is SVGAGI. The ends were cut back, 7 bases at V and 7 bases at J, with 13 bases in the middle. The CDR3 here is CASTDRGRGELFF. In DNA form, the CDR3 reads TGTGCCAGCACCGACCGAGGGCGCGGGGAGCTGTTTTTT.

The chain joins TRBV5-1 to TRBJ1-4; a possible D gene is TRBD1 (5 bases). The germline V gene has CDR1 SGHRS and CDR2 YFSETQ. V lost 7 bases to trimming and J lost 0 bases, with 16 bases between them. The CDR3 has 16 residues. CDR3 protein: CASGRSGTTTNEKLFF. Here the CDR3 DNA reads TGCGCCAGCGGGAGGTCGGGGACTACAACTAATGAAAAACTGTTTTTT.

The chain joins TRBV10-3 to TRBJ1-1; D not resolved. The CDR3 is 15 residues long. Germline CDR1 reads ENHRY; CDR2 reads SYGVKD. Trimming removed 3 bases at V and 4 bases at J, with 15 bases between. CDR3 protein: CAISDWEREGTEAFF. The CDR3 DNA reads TGTGCCATCAGTGATTGGGAAAGGGAGGGCACTGAAGCTTTCTTT.

The V call is TRBV18, the J call TRBJ1-5; 9 bases line up with TRBD1. CDR1 is KGHSH and CDR2 is LQKENI in the germline V gene. The V and J ends lost 3 bases and 7 bases, in that order; junction bases with no gene match: 7. CDR3 length: 15 residues. The CDR3: CASSPPGQGGQPQHF. CDR3 coding DNA: TGTGCCAGCTCACCCCCGGGACAGGGAGGGCAGCCCCAGCATTTT.

The rearrangement joins TRBV5-8 to TRBJ1-4; D might be TRBD1 (6 bases). The CDR3 consists of 14 residues. The germline V and J ends were trimmed by 3 bases and 4 bases, with 10 bases remaining between them. Germline V CDR1 and CDR2: SGHTS, YDEGEE. The CDR3 spells CASSSGTFNEKLFF. The CDR3 nucleotides read TGTGCCAGCAGCTCCGGGACATTTAATGAAAAACTGTTTTTT.

The chain has TRBV5-1 and TRBJ2-3; D unclear. CDR1 is SGHRS, CDR2 YFSETQ, per germline. This CDR3 contains 15 residues. V was trimmed by 0 bases and J by 4 bases, leaving 12 bases between them. The CDR3 DNA sequence: TGCGCCAGCAGCTTGGGCCCCCGTGCGCCAGATACGCAGTATTTT. Residues: CASSLGPRAPDTQYF.

The chain links TRBV4-1 to TRBJ1-1; D is unresolved. Germline loops: CDR1 MGHRA, CDR2 YSYEKL. This CDR3 comprises 16 residues. Trimming shortened V by 0 bases and J by 3 bases, and 14 bases separated the two germline ends. The chain's CDR3 is CASSQESQKFDTEAFF. The CDR3 DNA follows: TGCGCCAGCAGCCAAGAATCGCAGAAATTTGACACTGAAGCTTTCTTT.

Concerning this clone itself: Relative to the germline gene, one junction end is altered; a read error may explain this. This chain uses TRBV7-7 with TRBJ2-7; 7 positions agree with TRBD2. Germline CDR1 and CDR2: SSHAT and FNYEAQ (reference sequence). CDR3 length: 16 amino acids. In DNA form, the CDR3 reads TGTGCTAGCAGCTCCCCGTGGGGGATAGCGGGTAACGAGCAGTACTTC. This gives the protein CASSSPWGIAGNEQYF.

This chain uses TRBV28 with TRBJ2-1; D call uncertain. The V gene's germline CDR1 is MDHEN and CDR2 SYDVKM. CDR3 length: 11 amino acids. Trimming left V 2 bases short and J 10 bases short, with 6 bases between. The CDR3 sequence: CASSLGQEQFF. CDR3 nucleotides: TGTGCCAGCAGTTTAGGGCAAGAGCAGTTCTTC.

This clone has a single count. The chain combines TRBV5-5 with TRBJ2-5; 9 bases are a match to TRBD2. V was clipped by 0 bases and J by 9 bases; unmatched bases: 21. The CDR3 contains 19 residues. From germline, CDR1 is SGHKS and CDR2 YYEKEE (reference sequence). The CDR3 nucleotides read TGTGCCAGCAGCTTGGACGCCTTGAGACTAGCGGCCTCTGTTGGGGCCCAGTACTTC. Its translation: CASSLDALRLAASVGAQYF.

The chain links TRBV10-2 to TRBJ1-6; tentatively, D is TRBD1 (5 bases). The V gene's germline CDR1 is WSHSY and CDR2 SAAADI. With 8 bases removed from V and 7 bases from J, the gap between germline ends came to 15 bases. The CDR3 consists of 14 residues. The CDR3 is CASRAGVGNSPLHF. Here the CDR3 DNA reads TGCGCCAGCCGGGCGGGGGTAGGGAATTCACCCCTCCACTTT.

This clone was counted only a few times. This sequence joins TRBV6-5 and TRBJ2-7, with 11 bases matching TRBD1. J was trimmed by 2 bases and V by 9 bases; bases with no gene match: 9. The CDR3 is 15 residues long. From germline, CDR1 is MNHEY and CDR2 SVGAGI. For the CDR3, the DNA is TGTGCCAGTCAGGGGGCGGGACAGGGGGCCTACGAGCAGTACTTC. Translated: CASQGAGQGAYEQYF.

J is TRBJ2-3 and V is TRBV28, with D possibly matching TRBD2 (6 bases). The CDR3 totals 13 residues. Between the trimmed V and J ends, which lost 7 bases and 3 bases, there was a span of 11 bases. Germline lookup yields CDR1 MDHEN and CDR2 SYDVKM. The CDR3 here is CASTLRGTDTQYF. CDR3 sequence (DNA): TGTGCCAGCACCCTCCGGGGGACAGATACGCAGTATTTT. Filled out from reference TRBV28 and TRBJ2-3, the complete variable domain reads DVKVTQSSRYLVKRTGEKVFLECVQDMDHENMFWYRQDPGLGLRLIYFSYDVKMKEKGDIPEGYSVSREKKERFSLILESASTNQTSMYLCASTLRGTDTQYFGPGTRLTVL.

The chain uses TRBV2 and TRBJ1-2; D gene ambiguous. Germline V gene data show CDR1 as SNHLY and CDR2 as FYNNEI. The V end lost 4 bases, the J end lost 3 bases, and 9 bases lay between the germline ends. The CDR3 consists of 13 residues. CDR3 nucleotides: TGTGCCAGCAGTGTGGGCAGAGACTATGGCTACACCTTC. Translation gives CASSVGRDYGYTF.

The chain is built from TRBV29-1 and TRBJ2-5, with D hard to call. The CDR3 has 12 amino acids. Trimming cost V 4 bases and J 5 bases, with 11 bases left between them. The germline V gene encodes CDR1 SQVTM and CDR2 ANQGSEA. DNA for the CDR3: TGCAGCGTTGTAGAGAGGATGGAGACCCAGTACTTC. Encoded protein: CSVVERMETQYF.